The 13 T cell receptor beta chains listed next were all sequenced from one sample in a study of early T cells in non-severe SARS-CoV-2 infection. TCRdb re-derived calls from the 5' RACE reads in MiXCR, one entry per CDR3 protein. The sample contains about 83,000 distinct CDR3 sequences, around 13% of which appear only once. Sequencing was carried out using whole blood. The receptors here all came from an adult who was a healthcare worker with PCR-confirmed SARS-CoV-2 infection or an uninfected control (not recorded which).

This clonotype was detected many times. The V and J genes are TRBV9 and TRBJ2-7; TRBD1 agrees at 7 bases. The CDR3 consists of 14 residues. V gave up 0 bases and J gave up 3 bases; unmatched junction bases: 3. In germline, CDR1 is SGDLS, CDR2 YYNGEE. Here the CDR3 DNA reads TGTGCCAGCAGCGTAGTAGGGGACAGCTACGAGCAGTACTTC. Translated: CASSVVGDSYEQYF.

The genes are TRBV9 and TRBJ2-5; D gene unclear. Trimming removed 3 bases from V and 2 bases from J, with 17 bases in between. Germline V gives CDR1 SGDLS, CDR2 YYNGEE. The CDR3 is 16 amino acids. CDR3 in amino acids: CASSASVHTPQETQYF. In nucleotides, the CDR3 is TGTGCCAGCAGCGCCTCAGTTCATACTCCACAAGAGACCCAGTACTTC.

This clonotype was counted only a few times. The chain carries TRBV20-1 and TRBJ2-1; 9 nucleotides align to TRBD2. V shed 5 bases and J 1 base; nucleotides not matched to a gene: 9. The CDR3 contains 16 residues. Germline-derived CDR1 and CDR2 are DFQATT and SNEGSKA (reference sequence). The CDR3 loop reads CSAGRPSGVSYNEQFF. The CDR3 DNA is TGCAGTGCTGGGCGGCCTAGCGGGGTTTCCTACAATGAGCAGTTCTTC.

This clonotype appeared many times. The rearrangement joins TRBV29-1 to TRBJ2-7; D gene unclear. CDR3 length: 11 amino acids. Germline V gives CDR1 SQVTM, CDR2 ANQGSEA. Trimming stripped 8 bases from V and 5 bases from J, with 13 bases between. The CDR3 loop is CSLNIDHEQYF. The CDR3 nucleotides read TGCAGCCTAAATATAGACCACGAGCAGTACTTC.

This clonotype showed up many times. CDR3 coding DNA: TGTGCCAGCAGCGGGACTAGCGGCACAGATACGCAGTATTTT. As protein: CASSGTSGTDTQYF. The J gene is TRBJ2-3, the V gene TRBV2; 10 bases line up with TRBD2. V lost 6 bases to trimming and J lost 1 base; unmatched junction nucleotides: 1. Per germline, CDR1 SNHLY and CDR2 FYNNEI. This CDR3 region has 14 residues.

V and J are TRBV5-1 and TRBJ1-1; D gene unclear. Germline V gene lookup returns CDR1 SGHRS and CDR2 YFSETQ. This CDR3 contains 15 residues. V was cut by 0 bases and J by 3 bases, with 12 bases left in between. The CDR3 DNA is TGCGCCAGCAGCTTGGTCTCAGGATGGGACACTGAAGCTTTCTTT. Protein product: CASSLVSGWDTEAFF.

The V and J genes are TRBV5-1 and TRBJ2-3; the D is unclear. The CDR3 is 14 residues long. Between the trimmed V and J ends, which lost 0 bases and 5 bases, there was a span of 10 bases. CDR1 is SGHRS and CDR2 is YFSETQ in the germline V gene. The CDR3 region is CASSLADYLDTQYF. The CDR3 DNA is TGCGCCAGCAGCTTGGCGGATTACTTAGATACGCAGTATTTT.

The sample holds a few counts of this clonotype. The rearrangement links TRBV30 to TRBJ1-3; tentatively, D is TRBD1 (5 bases). This CDR3 is built from 14 residues. Looked up from germline, CDR1 is GTSNPN and CDR2 is SVGIG (reference sequence). Trimming removed 0 bases at V and 2 bases at J, with 8 bases between. DNA for the CDR3: TGTGCCTGGAGTGTTGGGACGGCTGGAAACACCATATATTTT. Translation gives CAWSVGTAGNTIYF.

At least ten counts were recorded for this clonotype. The chain combines TRBV12-3 or TRBV12-4 with TRBJ1-1; no reliable D call. This CDR3 spans 13 amino acids. The ends were cut back, 6 bases at V and 2 bases at J, with 10 bases in the middle. DNA of the CDR3: TGTGCCAGCAGCGAGGGCCGCAACACTGAAGCTTTCTTT. This sequence encodes CASSEGRNTEAFF.

This chain links TRBV24-1 with TRBJ2-3; 8 bases are shared with TRBD2. Trimming at V came to 6 bases and at J to 3 bases, leaving 4 bases not matched to a gene. The CDR3 length is 14 residues. Germline assignment: CDR1 KGHDR and CDR2 SFDVKD. For the CDR3, the DNA is TGTGCCACCAGTCCGGGGGGGGCGACAGATACGCAGTATTTT. This gives the protein CATSPGGATDTQYF.

Many counts were recorded for this clonotype. The chain couples TRBV10-2 to TRBJ2-3, with D perhaps assigned TRBD1 or TRBD2 (6 bases each). The V gene lost 7 bases and the J gene lost 2 bases, with 13 bases spanning the gap. From germline, CDR1 is WSHSY and CDR2 SAAADI. The CDR3 covers 14 residues. This CDR3 reads CASKGGLHTDTQYF. CDR3 DNA: TGCGCCAGCAAGGGGGGCTTACACACAGATACGCAGTATTTT.

This clonotype was detected many times. The chain recombines TRBV6-2 or TRBV6-3 with TRBJ1-2; no clear D. Looked up from germline, CDR1 is MNHEY and CDR2 is SVGEGT. The CDR3 runs 11 residues. V was trimmed by 7 bases and J by 6 bases, leaving 9 bases between them. This CDR3 is CASIGYNGYTF. Here the CDR3 DNA reads TGTGCCAGCATTGGGTATAATGGCTACACCTTC.

This clonotype was counted many times. The gene calls are TRBV11-2 and TRBJ2-1, with 9 bases that match TRBD1. V shed 5 bases, J shed 4 bases, and the junction held 6 bases outside the gene matches. Germline lookup yields CDR1 SGHAT and CDR2 FQNNGV. The CDR3 has 15 residues. The CDR3 loop is CASSLRDRDYNEQFF. CDR3 DNA sequence: TGTGCCAGCAGCCTCCGGGACAGGGATTACAATGAGCAGTTCTTC.